This entry is about one T cell receptor (beta chain). Germline V gene sequence: CDR1 MNHNS, CDR2 SASEGT. The CDR3 is 15 residues long. V lost 3 bases to trimming and J lost 1 base, with 13 bases between them. The data were taken from a study of blood T cell repertoires in COVID-19. Using immunoSEQ multiplex PCR, the repertoire was profiled, and TCRdb retains in-frame clones only, with some absent. The sample has 190,000 or so clones, roughly nine tenths seen once. The chain employs TRBV6-1 and TRBJ2-7, with D possibly matching TRBD1 (5 bases). Material for sequencing was peripheral blood. This receptor was identified in a woman aged 70 to 79 with acute or convalescent COVID-19. The CDR3 nucleotides read TGTGCCAGCAGTGACCCCCGCAGACAGTCCTACGAGCAGTACTTC. It is translated as CASSDPRRQSYEQYF.